This passage covers 3 T cell receptor beta chains from one sample sequenced in a study of follicular helper T cells after annual influenza vaccination. Specified time point: 2015-2016 season, 7 days after influenza vaccination. Some clones are missing from TCRdb's copy, which holds only in-frame ones; the method was immunoSEQ multiplex PCR. The table lists roughly 4,200 clones, around 80% of them singletons, with roughly 0.9% in the top ten. This sample comprised CXCR5+ CD38- circulating T follicular helper cells from blood, obtained 7 days after influenza vaccination. Subset indicated: circulating Tfh, non-naive CD4+CXCR5+PD-1+ (ICOS+CD38+ or ICOS-CD38-). The receptors were gathered from an adult who received the influenza vaccine.

This clone showed up just once. J is TRBJ2-2 and V is TRBV28; the D gene is possibly TRBD2 (6 bases). V was shortened by 5 bases and J by 4 bases, with 11 bases between the two germline ends. This CDR3 contains 14 residues. Per the germline V gene, CDR1 is MDHEN and CDR2 is SYDVKM. CDR3 sequence reads: CASSGPGLTGELFF. CDR3 in DNA: TGTGCCAGCAGTGGCCCGGGACTCACCGGGGAGCTGTTTTTT.

The genes are TRBV12-5 and TRBJ1-2, with 10 bases identical to TRBD1. Per germline, CDR1 LGHNT and CDR2 FRNRAP. V dropped 5 bases and J dropped 3; count of bases not matched to a gene: 3. There are 14 residues in the CDR3. The CDR3 is CASGPGQGDYGYTF. The CDR3 bases are TGTGCTAGTGGTCCCGGACAGGGGGACTATGGCTACACCTTC.

J is TRBJ2-3 and V is TRBV11-3; D remains ambiguous. The CDR3 consists of 17 residues. The V end lost 4 bases, the J end lost 0 bases, and 17 bases lay between the germline ends. In germline, CDR1 is SGHNT, CDR2 YENEEA. The CDR3 sequence: CASSSRYQSGSTDTQYF. CDR3 in DNA: TGTGCCAGCAGCTCCCGATATCAAAGTGGGAGCACAGATACGCAGTATTTT.